The 5 T cell receptor beta chains below were found in one sample sequenced in a study of PD-1 blockade in classical Hodgkin lymphoma. Assay: immunoSEQ multiplex PCR; the TCRdb copy retains only in-frame clones and omits some. The profile shows about 150,000 clones, around four fifths of them singletons. Relapse after autologous stem cell transplantation occurred in every patient, and brentuximab vedotin exposure varied. The source material was peripheral blood mononuclear cells (PBMCs), sampled before the second cycle of nivolumab. These receptors originate from a human donor with classical Hodgkin lymphoma.

This clone was found once. The chain links TRBV30 to TRBJ2-3; D is possibly TRBD1 (6 bases). The CDR3 loop spans 15 amino acids. The germline gives CDR1 GTSNPN, CDR2 SVGIG (reference sequence). V was cut by 2 bases and J by 2 bases, with 14 bases left in between. The DNA for the CDR3 is TGTGCCTGGAGTCGCAACAGGGTTTCCACAGATACGCAGTATTTT. Protein sequence: CAWSRNRVSTDTQYF.

The genes are TRBV4-2 and TRBJ2-3, with 7 bases matching TRBD2. With 3 bases clipped from V and 0 bases from J, the junction kept 3 bases outside the gene matches. The length of the CDR3 is 15 residues. From germline, CDR1 is LGHNA and CDR2 YNFKEQ. The CDR3 DNA follows: TGTGCCAGCAGCCACGTTAGCGGGAGCACAGATACGCAGTATTTT. Protein sequence: CASSHVSGSTDTQYF.

The chain has TRBV7-2 and TRBJ2-7; D not certain. Germline V lookup: CDR1 SGHTA, CDR2 FQGNSA. The CDR3 runs to 14 residues. Trimming took 3 bases from V and 6 from J, leaving 15 bases between them. CDR3 region: CASSFIQNLAEQYF. CDR3 nucleotides: TGTGCCAGCAGCTTCATACAGAACCTTGCCGAGCAGTACTTC. Supplemented by reference TRBV7-2 and TRBJ2-7, the full variable domain reads GAGVSQSPSNKVTEKGKDVELRCDPISGHTALYWYRQSLGQGLEFLIYFQGNSAPDKSGLPSDRFSAERTGGSVSTLTIQRTQQEDSAVYLCASSFIQNLAEQYFGPGTRLTVT.

This clone showed up just once. V usage is TRBV9 and J usage is TRBJ1-5; TRBD1 aligns across 10 bases. Germline lookup yields CDR1 SGDLS and CDR2 YYNGEE. Trimming took 0 bases from V and 7 from J; bases not matched to a gene: 4. CDR3 length equals 15 residues. The DNA of the CDR3 is TGTGCCAGCAGCGTAGGACAGGGGGCTGGGCAGCCCCAGCATTTT. Amino acid sequence: CASSVGQGAGQPQHF.

The chain has TRBV5-8 and TRBJ1-1; D unclear. The CDR3 runs 11 residues. V lost 1 base and J 7 bases, leaving 5 bases between the germline ends. Germline CDR1 is SGHTS and CDR2 is YDEGEE. The CDR3 sequence is CASSLWGEAFF. In DNA, the CDR3 is TGTGCCAGCAGCTTGTGGGGTGAAGCTTTCTTT.